The clone carrying this TCR beta chain was seen many times. Its specificity is not known. The CDR3 has 15 amino acids. In germline, CDR1 is LGHNA, CDR2 YSLEER. The V end lost 0 bases, the J end lost 6 bases, and 15 bases lay between the germline ends. This entry is derived from a study of CD8 T cells in ankylosing spondylitis. Findings and limits, study-wide: The study looked at matched synovial fluid samples from ankylosing spondylitis patients. Disease-linked clones were reported to be significantly enriched there.

MiXCR, run by TCRdb on the 5' RACE reads, gives a single entry per CDR3 protein. The sample lists some 40,000 distinct CDR3 sequences; 10% were seen once. The sample taken for sequencing was blood, either unsorted or a sorted T cell fraction (not recorded which). The V call is TRBV4-3, the J call TRBJ2-7, with a weak D call TRBD2 (6 bases). The sequence came from a male donor with ankylosing spondylitis or in good health (not recorded which). In DNA form, the CDR3 reads TGCGCCAGCAGCCAAGATAGGAGGGGATCGGGCGAGCAGTACTTC. Its protein is CASSQDRRGSGEQYF.